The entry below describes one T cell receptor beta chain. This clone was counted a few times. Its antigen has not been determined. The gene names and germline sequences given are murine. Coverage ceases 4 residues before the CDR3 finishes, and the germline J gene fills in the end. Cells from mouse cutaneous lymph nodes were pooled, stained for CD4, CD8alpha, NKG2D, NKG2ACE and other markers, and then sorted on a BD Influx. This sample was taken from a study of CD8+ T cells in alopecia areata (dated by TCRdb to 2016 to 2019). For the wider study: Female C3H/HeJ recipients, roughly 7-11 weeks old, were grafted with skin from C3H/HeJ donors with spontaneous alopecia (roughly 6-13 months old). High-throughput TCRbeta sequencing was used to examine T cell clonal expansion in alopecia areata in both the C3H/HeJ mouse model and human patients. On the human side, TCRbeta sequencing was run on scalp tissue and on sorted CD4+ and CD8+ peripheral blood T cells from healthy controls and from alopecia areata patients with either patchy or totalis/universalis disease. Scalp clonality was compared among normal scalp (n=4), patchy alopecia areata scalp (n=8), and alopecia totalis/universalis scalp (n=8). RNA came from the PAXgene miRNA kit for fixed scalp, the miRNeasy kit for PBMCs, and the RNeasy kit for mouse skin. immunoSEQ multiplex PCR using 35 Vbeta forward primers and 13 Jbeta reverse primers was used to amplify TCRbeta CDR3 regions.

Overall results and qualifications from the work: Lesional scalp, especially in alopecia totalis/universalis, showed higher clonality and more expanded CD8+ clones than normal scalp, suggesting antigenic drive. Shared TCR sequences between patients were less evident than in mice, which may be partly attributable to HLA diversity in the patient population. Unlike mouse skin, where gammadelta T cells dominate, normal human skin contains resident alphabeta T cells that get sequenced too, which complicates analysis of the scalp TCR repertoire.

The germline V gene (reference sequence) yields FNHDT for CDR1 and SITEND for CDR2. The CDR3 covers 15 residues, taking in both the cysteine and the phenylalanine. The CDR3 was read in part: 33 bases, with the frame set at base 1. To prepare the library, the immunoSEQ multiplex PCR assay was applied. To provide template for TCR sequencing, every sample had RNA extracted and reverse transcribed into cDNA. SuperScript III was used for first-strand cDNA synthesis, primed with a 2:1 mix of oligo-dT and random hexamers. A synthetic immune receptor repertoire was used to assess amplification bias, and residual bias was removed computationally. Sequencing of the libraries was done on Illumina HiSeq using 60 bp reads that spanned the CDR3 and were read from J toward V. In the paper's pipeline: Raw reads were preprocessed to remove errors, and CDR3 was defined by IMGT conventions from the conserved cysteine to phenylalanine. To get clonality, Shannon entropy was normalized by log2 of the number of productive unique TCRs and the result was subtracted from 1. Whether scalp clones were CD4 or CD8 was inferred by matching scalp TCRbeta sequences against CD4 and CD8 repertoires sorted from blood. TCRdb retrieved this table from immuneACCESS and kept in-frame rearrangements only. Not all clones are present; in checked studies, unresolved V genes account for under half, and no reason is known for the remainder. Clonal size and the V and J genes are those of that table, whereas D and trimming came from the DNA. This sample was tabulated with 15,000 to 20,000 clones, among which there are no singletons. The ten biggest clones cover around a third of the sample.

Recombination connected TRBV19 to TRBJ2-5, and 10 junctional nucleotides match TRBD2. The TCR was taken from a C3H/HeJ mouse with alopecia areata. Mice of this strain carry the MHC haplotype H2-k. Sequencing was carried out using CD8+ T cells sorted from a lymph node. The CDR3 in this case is CASSMGTGERDTQYF. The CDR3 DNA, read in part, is TGTGCCAGCAGTATGGGGACTGGGGAGCGAGAC.